The TCR beta chain under discussion was sequenced for a study of identical twins. Trimming removed 3 bases from V and 2 bases from J, with 14 bases in between. The CDR3 loop spans 17 amino acids. This clonotype was seen ten or more times. MiXCR, applied by TCRdb to the 5' RACE reads, yields one record per CDR3 protein. The sample shows roughly 290,000 distinct CDR3 sequences, roughly 8.6% of them seen only once. The same data also went into a second study, on yellow fever vaccine responses in identical twins.

This receptor was obtained from a woman under 30 in good health. This rearrangement joins TRBV12-3 or TRBV12-4 to TRBJ1-6; D is uncertain. Sequenced sample: memory (CD45RO+) T cells sorted from blood. The CDR3 loop is CASSFERVFPYNSPLHF. The CDR3, as DNA: TGTGCCAGCAGTTTCGAAAGGGTATTCCCCTATAATTCACCCCTCCACTTT.